These 9 T cell receptor beta chains were all obtained from the same sample, sequenced in a study of Ad26.COV2.S vaccination and SARS-CoV-2 variants. Some clones are missing from TCRdb's copy, which holds only in-frame ones; the method was immunoSEQ multiplex PCR. The data hold tens of thousands of clones, with roughly 85% observed a single time. The sequences come from peripheral blood, collected after recovery from COVID-19. Source of these receptors: a human donor who had recovered from COVID-19.

The chain joins TRBV20-1 to TRBJ2-1; D unclear. The CDR3 is made up of 11 amino acids. Germline CDR1 is DFQATT and CDR2 is SNEGSKA (reference sequence). The V end was cut by 3 bases, the J end by 4 bases, with 4 bases between. In DNA, the CDR3 is TGCAGTGCTAGTAGGTACAATGAGCAGTTCTTC. Amino acid sequence: CSASRYNEQFF.

The chain employs TRBV7-9 and TRBJ1-2, with D possibly TRBD1 on 5 matching bases. This CDR3 spans 13 amino acids. The germline V and J ends were trimmed by 5 bases and 5 bases, with 12 bases remaining between them. Germline values: CDR1 SEHNR, CDR2 FQNEAQ (reference sequence). The CDR3 protein is CASSQATVYGYTF. DNA of the CDR3: TGTGCCAGCAGCCAAGCGACAGTTTATGGCTACACCTTC.

The chain carries TRBV7-8 and TRBJ2-7; 8 bases align to TRBD2. From germline, CDR1 is SGHVS and CDR2 FQNEAQ. The CDR3 loop spans 14 amino acids. V gave up 0 bases and J gave up 2 bases; unmatched junction bases: 0. The DNA for the CDR3 is TGTGCCAGCAGCTTAGCCGGGAGGGCCTACGAGCAGTACTTC. It specifies CASSLAGRAYEQYF.

The J gene is TRBJ2-7, the V gene TRBV6-2 or TRBV6-3; perhaps D is TRBD1 or TRBD2 (5 bases each). CDR3 length: 13 amino acids. Germline V gene sequence: CDR1 MNHEY, CDR2 SVGEGT. V dropped 5 bases and J dropped 4 bases, with 12 bases sitting between them. The CDR3 region has the DNA TGTGCCAGCAGTCCCGGGACCGTTTACGAGCAGTACTTC. The encoded protein is CASSPGTVYEQYF.

This clone was counted a few times. The chain is built from TRBV7-2 and TRBJ1-1; 7 nucleotides agree with TRBD1. Germline V gives CDR1 SGHTA, CDR2 FQGNSA. V was pared by 5 bases and J by 4 bases, with 7 bases of the junction left unmatched. This CDR3 spans 14 amino acids. The CDR3 sequence is CASSLDRDGTEAFF. The CDR3 region has the DNA TGTGCCAGCAGCCTCGACAGGGATGGCACTGAAGCTTTCTTT.

The genes are TRBV27 and TRBJ2-7; TRBD1 agrees at 9 bases. The J segment lost 5 bases and the V segment lost 5 bases, leaving 7 bases of the junction unmatched. The germline V gene encodes CDR1 MNHEY and CDR2 SMNVEV (reference sequence). This CDR3 has 14 residues. As DNA, the CDR3 is TGTGCCAGCAGTCTCACGGGACAGGGCAACGAGCAGTACTTC. Residues: CASSLTGQGNEQYF.

The chain recombines TRBV6-5 with TRBJ1-1, with D possibly being TRBD1 (6 bases). The germline gives CDR1 MNHEY, CDR2 SVGAGI. V shed 4 bases and J shed 5 bases, with 20 bases lying between them. The CDR3 length is 16 residues. CDR3: CASSLRAGDGGTEAFF. Here the CDR3 DNA reads TGTGCCAGCAGTTTACGGGCAGGGGACGGGGGGACTGAAGCTTTCTTT.

The chain links TRBV15 to TRBJ2-7; no clear D. CDR1 and CDR2 (germline): LNHNV, YYDKDF (reference sequence). V lost 0 bases and J lost 6, with 18 bases in between. The CDR3 runs 16 residues. The DNA for the CDR3 is TGTGCCACCAGCAGAGATCGTGCGGCGAGTACGTTCGAGCAGTACTTC. This codes for CATSRDRAASTFEQYF.

The chain carries TRBV14 and TRBJ2-5; TRBD1 aligns across 7 bases. With V trimmed by 3 bases and J by 2 bases, 6 bases remained unmatched. The CDR3 is 15 amino acids. The germline CDR1 and CDR2 sequences are SGHDN and FVKESK. The CDR3 bases are TGTGCCAGCAGCCAGGACGGGACAGTACAAGAGACCCAGTACTTC. Residues: CASSQDGTVQETQYF.